This T cell receptor (beta chain) was identified during a study of blood T cell repertoires in COVID-19. About the research overall: Samples taken during acute and convalescent COVID-19 were collected in the United States, Italy and Spain. T cells, B-cell-depleted T cells, or PBMCs supplied cDNA or gDNA.

This clone was detected only a few times. In the source study's methods: How many nucleated cells were present was estimated from reference gene primer amplification. The table came from immunoSEQ multiplex PCR; TCRdb's copy has only in-frame clones and leaves some out. V and J calls and clone size come straight from that table; D and trimming were deduced from the DNA. The table includes around 100,000 clones, 89% detected once. This CDR3 is 14 amino acids long. Germline lookup yields CDR1 LNHDA and CDR2 SQIVND (reference sequence). V lost 4 bases to trimming and J lost 8 bases; unmatched junction nucleotides: 6.

The clonotype comes from a woman aged 60-75 years with acute or convalescent COVID-19. The chain recombines TRBV19 with TRBJ1-4; TRBD1 matches at 8 bases. The sample taken for sequencing was peripheral blood. The CDR3 DNA is TGTGCCAGTAGTAGCAGGGGGCTTAGAGAAAAACTGTTTTTT. It specifies CASSSRGLREKLFF.